Following are 26 T cell receptor beta chains from one sample sequenced in a study of identical twins. TCRdb re-analysed the 5' RACE reads in MiXCR, keeping a single row per CDR3 protein. This table has roughly 1.6 million distinct CDR3 sequences, roughly a third appearing once. The material sequenced was cord blood. These receptors were collected from a newborn girl in good health.

The chain links TRBV30 to TRBJ1-1, with TRBD1 matching over 7 bases. The CDR3 runs to 16 residues. From germline, CDR1 is GTSNPN and CDR2 SVGIG (reference sequence). V shed 1 base and J 0 bases; nucleotides not matched to a gene: 8. The CDR3 loop reads CAWSDRGRGMNTEAFF. The CDR3 region has the DNA TGTGCCTGGAGTGACAGGGGTCGAGGGATGAACACTGAAGCTTTCTTT.

About this clonotype itself: A much larger clonotype is one base distant, so this may be a read error. This rearrangement joins TRBV10-3 to TRBJ2-1; perhaps TRBD1 as D (6 bases). Germline V gene lookup returns CDR1 ENHRY and CDR2 SYGVKD. The CDR3 spans 14 residues. Deletions cut 8 bases from V and 7 bases from J, with 18 bases between. CDR3 nucleotides: TGTGCCATCGGTAGCGTTAGGGGGTGTAATGAGCAGTTCTTC. This codes for CAIGSVRGCNEQFF.

This chain joins TRBV6-4 and TRBJ2-3; maybe TRBD1 (6 bases). Trimming removed 0 bases from V and 8 bases from J, with 18 bases in between. The CDR3 totals 16 residues. The germline CDR1 and CDR2 sequences are MRHNA and SNTAGT. CDR3 sequence: CASSDSYRASLATQYF. The CDR3 bases are TGTGCCAGCAGTGACTCGTACAGGGCCTCGTTGGCTACGCAGTATTTT.

CDR3 nucleotide sequence: TGTGCCAGCAGCAAAGGCATCTACACAGATACGCAGTATTTT. The encoded protein is CASSKGIYTDTQYF. This chain uses TRBV21-1 with TRBJ2-3. TRBV21-1 is shown as a pseudogene. The CDR3 length is 14 residues.

The chain couples TRBV10-3 to TRBJ2-1; a possible D gene is TRBD2 (6 bases). This CDR3 spans 13 amino acids. Trimming removed 6 bases at V and 13 bases at J, with 19 bases between. CDR1 and CDR2 (germline): ENHRY, SYGVKD. The CDR3 bases are TGTGCCATCAGACCCGGGACTGAAGAGACCCAGTTCTTC. It yields the protein CAIRPGTEETQFF.

The V call is TRBV28, the J call TRBJ1-5, with D perhaps matching TRBD1 (5 bases). CDR3 length equals 15 residues. V was pared by 7 bases and J by 2 bases, with 15 bases between. Germline V gene lookup returns CDR1 MDHEN and CDR2 SYDVKM. The CDR3 loop is CASTYRWGGNQPQHF. The CDR3 DNA is TGTGCCAGCACCTACCGCTGGGGGGGCAATCAGCCCCAGCATTTT.

The chain carries TRBV5-6 and TRBJ1-2, with D maybe TRBD1 (5 bases). Germline V gives CDR1 SGHDT, CDR2 YYEEEE. CDR3 length: 14 residues. The V end was cut by 4 bases, the J end by 11 bases, with 21 bases between. The CDR3 bases are TGTGCCAGCAGCCTCAGGGCCCCTATAGGAGGGTACACCTTC. It translates to CASSLRAPIGGYTF. Filled out from reference TRBV5-6 and TRBJ1-2, the complete variable domain reads DAGVTQSPTHLIKTRGQQVTLRCSPKSGHDTVSWYQQALGQGPQFIFQYYEEEERQRGNFPDRFSGHQFPNYSSELNVNALLLGDSALYLCASSLRAPIGGYTFGSGTRLTVV.

This clonotype was counted only a few times. The chain carries TRBV19 and TRBJ2-5; TRBD2 matches at 7 bases. The J call may be incorrect, as the DNA end agrees better with TRBJ2-7. Per germline, CDR1 LNHDA and CDR2 SQIVND (reference sequence). The CDR3 totals 17 residues. The CDR3 is CASSIALGETSSYEQYF. The CDR3 DNA follows: TGTGCCAGTAGTATAGCCCTAGGAGAGACTAGCAGCTACGAGCAGTACTTC.

This clonotype was detected only a few times. This chain joins TRBV3-1 and TRBJ2-1; D may be TRBD1 or TRBD2 (5 bases each). This CDR3 contains 13 residues. Germline CDR1 is LGHDT and CDR2 is YNNKEL (reference sequence). V gave up 4 bases and J gave up 15 bases, with 19 bases separating them. CDR3 amino acids: CASSPRDPRPMFF. Written as DNA, the CDR3 is TGTGCCAGCAGCCCCCGGGACCCACGTCCTATGTTCTTC.

Many counts were recorded for this clonotype. CDR3: CASSRVTYEQYF. In DNA form, the CDR3 reads TGTGCCAGCAGCCGGGTAACCTACGAGCAGTACTTC. The V and J genes are TRBV13 and TRBJ2-7; no reliable D call. The CDR3 covers 12 residues. The germline gives CDR1 PRHDT, CDR2 FYEKMQ (reference sequence). The V and J ends lost 5 bases and 2 bases respectively, with 7 bases between them.

With respect to this clonotype: Relative to the germline gene, one junction end is altered; a read error may explain this. The chain has TRBV7-2 and TRBJ2-3; 9 bases match TRBD2. Germline V CDR1 and CDR2: SGHTA, FQGNSA. The CDR3 is made up of 15 amino acids. For the CDR3, the DNA is TGTGCCAGCGGCTTAGCGGGGGCACTAGCGAATACGCAGTATTTT. It codes for CASGLAGALANTQYF.

Here the CDR3 DNA reads TGTGCCAGCAGCCACACCCGGCGGGAGTTGGAATTTGTGCAGTTCTTC. Translated: CASSHTRRELEFVQFF. The chain carries TRBV4-2 and TRBJ2-1; 7 bases line up with TRBD2. V lost 3 bases to trimming and J lost 12 bases; unmatched junction nucleotides: 17. This CDR3 comprises 16 residues. Germline values: CDR1 LGHNA, CDR2 YNFKEQ.

This chain links TRBV30 with TRBJ1-4; 9 bases map to TRBD1. This CDR3 region has 15 residues. Germline V lookup: CDR1 GTSNPN, CDR2 SVGIG (reference sequence). The ends lost 0 bases at V and 4 bases at J; junction bases unmatched: 3. CDR3 in amino acids: CAWSVPDRGNEKLFF. The CDR3 bases are TGTGCCTGGAGTGTACCGGACAGGGGTAATGAAAAACTGTTTTTT.

On this clonotype itself: This may arise from a read error, as a much more abundant clone is one base away. This chain connects TRBV27 to TRBJ2-4; possibly TRBD2 for D (5 bases). CDR1 is MNHEY and CDR2 is SMNVEV in the germline V gene (reference sequence). This CDR3 is 17 amino acids long. Between the trimmed V and J ends, which lost 3 bases and 5 bases, there was a span of 20 bases. The CDR3 region is CASSFRLSDLAENIQYF. The CDR3 DNA is TGTGCCAGCAGTTTTCGGCTCAGCGACCTAGCAGAAAACATTCAGTACTTC.

This clonotype was recorded a few times. This rearrangement joins TRBV6-5 to TRBJ2-1; D not resolved. The CDR3 contains 15 residues. Germline V CDR1 and CDR2: MNHEY, SVGAGI. Trimming took off 8 bases at V and 2 bases at J, with 16 bases between the two ends. The chain's CDR3 is CASSIVGRAYNEQFF. DNA for the CDR3: TGTGCCAGCTCAATCGTGGGCCGGGCCTACAATGAGCAGTTCTTC.

The chain couples TRBV2 to TRBJ2-5, with D perhaps TRBD2 (6 bases). This CDR3 is 13 amino acids long. Germline assignment: CDR1 SNHLY and CDR2 FYNNEI. V lost 1 base and J lost 3, with 6 bases in between. The CDR3 region has the DNA TGTGCCAGCAGTGAAGGACTAGAAGAGACCCAGTACTTC. Its translation is CASSEGLEETQYF.

A note on this clonotype: The junction departs from germline at one end; a sequencing error may be responsible. The V gene is TRBV27, the J gene TRBJ2-3; no clear D. The V gene's germline CDR1 is MNHEY and CDR2 SMNVEV (reference sequence). CDR3 length equals 13 residues. The CDR3 sequence: CASSFHNTYTQYF. CDR3 nucleotide sequence: TGTGCCAGCAGTTTCCACAACACATATACGCAGTATTTT.

This clonotype was counted only a few times. The chain joins TRBV7-2 to TRBJ2-1; D is unclear. The V gene's germline CDR1 is SGHTA and CDR2 FQGNSA. This CDR3 comprises 11 residues. The V end lost 4 bases, the J end lost 9 bases, and 7 bases lay between the germline ends. This chain's CDR3 is CASSSRIEQFF. CDR3 bases: TGTGCCAGCAGCTCAAGAATTGAGCAGTTCTTC.

In this sample, this clonotype turned up a few times. The chain combines TRBV20-1 with TRBJ1-2, with D uncertain. The CDR3 loop spans 16 amino acids. Deletions cut 3 bases from V and 2 bases from J, with 19 bases between. Germline V gives CDR1 DFQATT, CDR2 SNEGSKA (reference sequence). The CDR3, as DNA: TGCAGTGCTAGTGTGTTTAGGACCGTTCAAAACTATGGCTACACCTTC. Amino acids: CSASVFRTVQNYGYTF.

The J gene is TRBJ1-2, the V gene TRBV12-3 or TRBV12-4; 7 bases line up with TRBD1. The CDR3 has 15 amino acids. V lost 3 bases and J lost 6; bases outside the gene matches: 10. The CDR3 bases are TGTGCCAGCAGTTTCTCAGGGGCAGGGGGTAATGGCTACACCTTC. This translates into CASSFSGAGGNGYTF.

This clonotype appeared a few times. The rearrangement uses TRBV27 and TRBJ2-3; perhaps TRBD1 as D (5 bases). CDR3 length equals 18 residues. Germline values: CDR1 MNHEY, CDR2 SMNVEV (reference sequence). Trimming pared 7 bases from V and 1 base from J, leaving 24 bases between. The CDR3 here is CASTTFFVDQGRTDTQYF. CDR3 sequence (DNA): TGTGCCAGCACCACCTTTTTTGTAGATCAGGGTCGCACAGATACGCAGTATTTT.

The chain carries TRBV27 and TRBJ1-2; perhaps TRBD1 as D (6 bases). CDR3 length: 17 amino acids. Germline values: CDR1 MNHEY, CDR2 SMNVEV (reference sequence). V was cut by 3 bases and J by 3 bases, with 20 bases left in between. DNA for the CDR3: TGTGCCAGCAGTTTGACCTCGACGGGGGGGGCCCACTATGGCTACACCTTC. It encodes CASSLTSTGGAHYGYTF.

The chain has TRBV7-2 and TRBJ2-4; 7 bases are a match to TRBD2. Matching the DNA end better, TRBJ2-7 makes the J call doubtful. CDR3 size: 15 residues. Germline lookup yields CDR1 SGHTA and CDR2 FQGNSA. DNA for the CDR3: TGTGCCAGCAGCCCCGGGGGAGCGGGAATGTACGAGCAGTACTTC. This gives the protein CASSPGGAGMYEQYF.

CDR3 DNA: TGCAGCCTCAGGACCTCACCGATGGGTGAGCAGTTCTTC. Its protein product is CSLRTSPMGEQFF. The V and J genes are TRBV29-1 and TRBJ2-1; D uncertain. The length of the CDR3 is 13 residues. V was shortened by 8 bases and J by 9 bases, with 20 bases between the two germline ends. The germline CDR1 and CDR2 sequences are SQVTM and ANQGSEA.

This clonotype has a handful of counts. V and J are TRBV4-2 and TRBJ2-1, with D hard to call. The CDR3 contains 20 residues. V lost 4 bases and J 2 bases, leaving 27 bases between the germline ends. Germline CDR1 is LGHNA and CDR2 is YNFKEQ. The CDR3 region is CASSRMELGRLVPAYNEQFF. In DNA form, the CDR3 reads TGTGCCAGCAGCCGAATGGAATTGGGCCGCTTAGTGCCCGCCTACAATGAGCAGTTCTTC.

This clonotype was seen a handful of times. The CDR3: CASSEQATNEKLFF. The DNA for the CDR3 is TGTGCCAGCAGTGAACAGGCAACTAATGAAAAACTGTTTTTT. The chain is built from TRBV6-1 and TRBJ1-4; D not certain. CDR1 and CDR2 from the germline V gene are MNHNS and SASEGT. The V end was cut by 2 bases, the J end by 0 bases, with 4 bases between. The CDR3 extends over 14 amino acids.